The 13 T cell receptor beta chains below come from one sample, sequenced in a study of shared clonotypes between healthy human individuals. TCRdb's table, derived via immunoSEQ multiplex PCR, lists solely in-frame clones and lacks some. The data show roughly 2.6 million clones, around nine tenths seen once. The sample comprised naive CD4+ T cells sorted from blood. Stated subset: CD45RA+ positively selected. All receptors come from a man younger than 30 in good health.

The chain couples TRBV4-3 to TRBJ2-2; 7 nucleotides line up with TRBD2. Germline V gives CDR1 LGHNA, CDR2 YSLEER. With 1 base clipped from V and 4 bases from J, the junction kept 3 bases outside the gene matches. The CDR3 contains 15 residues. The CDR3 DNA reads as TGCGCCAGCAGCCAAGGGGGACTATTCACCGGGGAGCTGTTTTTT. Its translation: CASSQGGLFTGELFF.

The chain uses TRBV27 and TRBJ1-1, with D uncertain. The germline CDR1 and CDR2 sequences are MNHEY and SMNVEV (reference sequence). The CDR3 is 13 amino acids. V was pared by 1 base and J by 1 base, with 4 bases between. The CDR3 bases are TGTGCCAGCAGTTTATATTCGAACACTGAAGCTTTCTTT. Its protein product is CASSLYSNTEAFF.

The CDR3 DNA reads TGCGCCAGCAGCTCCTTAGCGGGAGCGGGCTACAATGAGCAGTTCTTC. This translates into CASSSLAGAGYNEQFF. The chain joins TRBV5-1 to TRBJ2-1, with 9 bases that match TRBD2. The CDR3 loop spans 16 amino acids. Germline assignment: CDR1 SGHRS and CDR2 YFSETQ. After removal of 3 bases from V and 3 bases from J, the junction contained 7 bases not matched to a gene.

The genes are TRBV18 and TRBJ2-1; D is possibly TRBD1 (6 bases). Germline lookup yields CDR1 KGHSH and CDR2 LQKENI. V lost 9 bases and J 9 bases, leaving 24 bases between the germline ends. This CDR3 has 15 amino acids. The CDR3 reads CASGKGDLQLGEQFF. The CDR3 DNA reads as TGTGCCAGTGGTAAGGGGGACCTACAATTGGGTGAGCAGTTCTTC.

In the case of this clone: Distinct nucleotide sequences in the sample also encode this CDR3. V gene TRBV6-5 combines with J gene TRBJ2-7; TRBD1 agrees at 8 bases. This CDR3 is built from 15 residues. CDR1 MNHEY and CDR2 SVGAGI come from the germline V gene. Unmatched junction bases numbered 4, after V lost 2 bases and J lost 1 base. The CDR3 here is CASSYPGQGSYEQYF. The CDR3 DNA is TGTGCCAGCAGTTACCCCGGACAGGGTTCCTACGAGCAGTACTTC.

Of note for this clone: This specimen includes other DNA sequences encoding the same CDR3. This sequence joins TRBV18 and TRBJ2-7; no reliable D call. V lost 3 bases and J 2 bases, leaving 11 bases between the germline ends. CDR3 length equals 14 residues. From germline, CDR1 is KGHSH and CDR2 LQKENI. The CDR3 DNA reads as TGTGCCAGCTCACCCGGTACAGATACCTACGAGCAGTACTTC. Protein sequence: CASSPGTDTYEQYF.

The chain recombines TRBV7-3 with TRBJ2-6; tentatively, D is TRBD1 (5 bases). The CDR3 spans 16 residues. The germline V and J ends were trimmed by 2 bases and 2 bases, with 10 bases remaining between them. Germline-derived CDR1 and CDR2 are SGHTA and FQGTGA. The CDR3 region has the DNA TGTGCCAGCAGCTTATTTGGGGCCCCTGGGGCCAACGTCCTGACTTTC. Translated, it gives CASSLFGAPGANVLTF.

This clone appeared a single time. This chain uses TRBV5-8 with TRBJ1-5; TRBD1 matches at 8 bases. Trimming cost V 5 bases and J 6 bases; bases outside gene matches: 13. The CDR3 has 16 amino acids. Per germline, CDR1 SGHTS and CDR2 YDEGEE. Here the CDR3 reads CASSFNPGGAFQPQHF. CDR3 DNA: TGTGCCAGCAGTTTTAATCCAGGGGGCGCGTTTCAGCCCCAGCATTTT.

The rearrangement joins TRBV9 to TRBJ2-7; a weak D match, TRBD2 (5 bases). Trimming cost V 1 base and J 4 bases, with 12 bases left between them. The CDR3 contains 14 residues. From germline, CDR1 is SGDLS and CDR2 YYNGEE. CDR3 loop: CASSVSGNRYEQYF. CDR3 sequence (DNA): TGTGCCAGCAGCGTAAGCGGCAACCGGTACGAGCAGTACTTC.

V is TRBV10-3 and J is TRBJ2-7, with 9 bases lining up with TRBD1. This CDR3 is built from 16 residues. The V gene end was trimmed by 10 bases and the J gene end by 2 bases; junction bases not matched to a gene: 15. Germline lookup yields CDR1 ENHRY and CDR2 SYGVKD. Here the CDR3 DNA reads TGTGCCACAGCCCACCTTGGACAGGGGTATCCCTACGAGCAGTACTTC. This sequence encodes CATAHLGQGYPYEQYF.

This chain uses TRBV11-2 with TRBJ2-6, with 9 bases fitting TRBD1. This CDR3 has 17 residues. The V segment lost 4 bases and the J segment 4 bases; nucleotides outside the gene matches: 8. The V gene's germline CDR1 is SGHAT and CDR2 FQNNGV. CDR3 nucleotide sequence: TGTGCCAGCAGCTCGTACAGGGGGCGGCGAGGGGCCAACGTCCTGACTTTC. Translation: CASSSYRGRRGANVLTF.

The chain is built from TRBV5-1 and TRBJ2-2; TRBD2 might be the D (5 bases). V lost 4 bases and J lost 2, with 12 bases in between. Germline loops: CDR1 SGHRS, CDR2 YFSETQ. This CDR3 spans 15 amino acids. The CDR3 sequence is CASSTTTTNTGELFF. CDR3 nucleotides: TGCGCCAGCAGCACGACTACTACAAACACCGGGGAGCTGTTTTTT. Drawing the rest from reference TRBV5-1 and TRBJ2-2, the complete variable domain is KAGVTQTPRYLIKTRGQQVTLSCSPISGHRSVSWYQQTPGQGLQFLFEYFSETQRNKGNFPGRFSGRQFSNSRSEMNVSTLELGDSALYLCASSTTTTNTGELFFGEGSRLTVL.

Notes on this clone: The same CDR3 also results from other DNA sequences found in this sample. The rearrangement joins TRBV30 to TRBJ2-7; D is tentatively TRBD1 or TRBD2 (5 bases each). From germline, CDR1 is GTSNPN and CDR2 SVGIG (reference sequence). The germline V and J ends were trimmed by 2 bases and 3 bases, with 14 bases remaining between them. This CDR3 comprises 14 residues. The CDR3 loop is CAWSRDLPLYEQYF. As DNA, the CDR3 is TGTGCCTGGAGTCGGGACCTCCCCCTCTACGAGCAGTACTTC. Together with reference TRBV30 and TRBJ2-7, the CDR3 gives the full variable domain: SQTIHQWPATLVQPVGSPLSLECTVEGTSNPNLYWYRQAAGRGLQLLFYSVGIGQISSEVPQNLSASRPQDRQFILSSKKLLLSDSGFYLCAWSRDLPLYEQYFGPGTRLTVT.